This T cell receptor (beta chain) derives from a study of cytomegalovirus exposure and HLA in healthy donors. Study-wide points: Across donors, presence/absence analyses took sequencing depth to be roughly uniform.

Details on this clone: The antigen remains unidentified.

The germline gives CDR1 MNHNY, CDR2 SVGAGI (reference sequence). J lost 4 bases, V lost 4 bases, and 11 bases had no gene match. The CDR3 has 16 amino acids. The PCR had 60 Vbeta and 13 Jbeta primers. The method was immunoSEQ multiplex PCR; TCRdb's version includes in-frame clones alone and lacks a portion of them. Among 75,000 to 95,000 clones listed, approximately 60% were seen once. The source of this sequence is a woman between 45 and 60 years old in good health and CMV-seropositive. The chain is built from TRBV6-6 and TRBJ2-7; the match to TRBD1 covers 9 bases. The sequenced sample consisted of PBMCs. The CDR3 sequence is CASSSQPGQGYYEQYF. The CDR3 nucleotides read TGTGCCAGCAGTTCCCAACCGGGACAGGGATATTACGAGCAGTACTTC.